This TCR beta chain is drawn from a study of T cells in Graves' hyperthyroidism and ophthalmopathy. The CDR3 covers 13 residues. The V end was cut by 6 bases, the J end by 6 bases, with 12 bases between. Regions amplified from RNA transcripts were the TCR beta CDR3 regions. First-round RT-PCR targeting the TCR CDR3 was performed with the HTBI primer set. MiXCR was run by TCRdb on the multiplex PCR reads, yielding one entry per CDR3 protein. This table has roughly 570,000 distinct CDR3 sequences, 46% appearing once. Exclusion criteria comprised uncontrolled infection, other autoimmune disease, pregnancy or lactation.

Material: peripheral blood or thyroid tissue (not recorded which). The receptor's source is a woman aged 18-35 years with Graves' hyperthyroidism. The rearrangement links TRBV12-3 or TRBV12-4 to TRBJ2-1; the D gene is possibly TRBD2 (5 bases). The CDR3 spells CASRRTPGNEQFF. Written as DNA, the CDR3 is TGTGCCAGCAGAAGGACTCCAGGCAATGAGCAGTTCTTC.